Detailed here is one T cell receptor (beta chain). This clone was detected only a few times. Which antigen it targets is not known. No much larger clone exists at a distance of one base, and base qualities are not known. The data stem from a study of cytomegalovirus exposure and HLA in healthy donors (TCRdb year 2017). In terms of the full investigation: According to a later analysis, the 120 or so validation repertoires were produced on the same platform as the 700 or so repertoires of the first cohort. To predict cytomegalovirus infection status, the study combined high-throughput TCR immunosequencing, statistical association of individual TCRs with disease status, and machine learning. Along with the roughly 670-subject first cohort, a separate validation cohort of around 120 different subjects was used. The study was designed to test whether signatures of past pathogen exposure could be identified by cataloging public T cell receptors.

The germline V gene yields MGHDK for CDR1 and SYGVNS for CDR2. V lost 1 base and J lost 0 bases, and the count of bases not matched to a germline gene is 5. Inclusive of the bounding cysteine and phenylalanine, the CDR3 is 18 residues long. Here the CDR3 DNA is all that survives: 54 bases in frame from base 1. Overall study outcomes, separate from this receptor: Most TCR sequences were observed very rarely across donors, whereas some public TCRs were present in many individuals. A few of the identified cytomegalovirus-associated TCR beta chains were confirmed in vitro to be specific for cytomegalovirus antigens. In the study, around 150 TCR beta chains were listed as associated with cytomegalovirus. A later analysis had no HLA typing for the validation cohort, so co-occurrence there was scored across all 130 or so repertoires. Subsequent analysis determined that TCRs grouped into clusters in the first cohort also showed a tendency toward co-occurrence across the roughly 120 validation repertoires, and approximately 94% of cluster scores exceeded 0. According to the authors, the approach could potentially be generalized to other disease states and immunological phenotypes. The classifier was reported to diagnose cytomegalovirus status with high specificity and sensitivity in both the original and validation cohorts.

Separate from the approximately 700-subject first cohort, the validation cohort of about 110 subjects was the group to which the donors belonged. The library was made by the immunoSEQ multiplex PCR assay. From the authors' description of their analysis: A statistical classification framework was developed to diagnose cytomegalovirus status using the catalog of TCR beta chain sequences. TCRdb mirrors the immuneACCESS table, restricted to in-frame sequences. Some clones are absent from its copies; in checked studies, under half trace to an unresolved V gene, and the reason for the others is unknown. V and J calls and clone size are copied from that table; D and trimming were computed from the DNA. The sample includes 70,000 to 75,000 clones, with over 90% observed a single time. Under 1.3% of the sample is in the top ten clones.

The sequenced material came from PBMCs. This receptor was identified in a young woman in good health and CMV-seronegative. Recombination connected TRBV25-1 to TRBJ2-3; TRBD2 fits 12 bases in the junction. The nucleotides are TGTGCCAGCAGTGAATCGGGGACTAGCGGGTCTAGCACAGATACGCAGTATTTT. Its translation reads: CASSESGTSGSSTDTQYF.